A selection of T cell receptor beta chains follows, all from one sample in a study of regulatory T cells in long-lasting Graves disease. TCRdb ran MiXCR on the multiplex PCR reads and lists one entry per CDR3 protein. Among around 450,000 distinct CDR3 sequences listed, under 15% were seen once. A further study also used this sample, focusing on T cells in Graves' hyperthyroidism and ophthalmopathy.

The sequencing here drew on peripheral blood mononuclear cells (PBMCs), taken at new diagnosis, from a patient treated with antithyroid drugs. The receptor set was obtained from a woman aged 25 to 39 with Graves disease. CDR3s include the opening cysteine and the closing phenylalanine or tryptophan. D genes are given only for firm matches. Clone sizes are given selectively: once, few, many, or a class where the clone is expanded.

D gene	clone size	V gene	J gene	CDR3 protein
-	many	TRBV27	TRBJ2-1	CASSLSQGRPSYNEQFF
TRBD1	few	TRBV27	TRBJ1-6	CASSIDRARSPLHF
-	-	TRBV9	TRBJ2-1	CASSPHGGQGRDEQFF
-	-	TRBV6-2/TRBV6-3	TRBJ2-1	CASSDPGSYNEQFF
-	-	TRBV29-1	TRBJ1-4	CSVSRGQDNEKLFF
TRBD1	many	TRBV28	TRBJ1-5	CASSFHRGVQLHQHF
-	-	TRBV9	TRBJ2-1	CASSQAGHNTDEQFF
-	-	TRBV25-1	TRBJ2-7	CASSDYTQYF
-	many	TRBV12-3/TRBV12-4	TRBJ2-1	CASSSPTSNEQFF
-	-	TRBV20-1	TRBJ2-3	CSAVQRDTQYF
-	few	TRBV12-3/TRBV12-4	TRBJ2-1	CASSLRLNMYNEQFF
-	-	TRBV19	TRBJ2-3	CASRGSRNTDTQYF
-	-	TRBV15	TRBJ2-1	CATSRDRGTKNEQFF
TRBD2	many	TRBV20-1	TRBJ2-5	CSARRGTRGGVYQETQYF
-	many	TRBV6-1	TRBJ2-1	CASKTRVGEQFF
-	many	TRBV2	TRBJ1-1	CASSVLPGENTEASF
-	-	TRBV6-1	TRBJ2-2	CASSRPAVSGAGELFF
-	few	TRBV28	TRBJ2-5	CASTLMALGLQETQYF
-	many	TRBV11-2	TRBJ2-7	CASSTYRADYEQYF
-	-	TRBV4-1	TRBJ1-4	CASSQGWREKLFF
-	many	TRBV6-2/TRBV6-3	TRBJ2-5	CASSEDLQGRETQYF
-	many	TRBV5-5	TRBJ2-1	CASTSLGGFTNNEQFF
TRBD1	many	TRBV5-5	TRBJ1-1	CASRQGSNTEAFF
TRBD2	many	TRBV28	TRBJ2-7	CASLGGSGATYEQYF
TRBD1	many	TRBV5-1	TRBJ1-2	CASSPGGGGKVYGYTF
TRBD1	many	TRBV20-1	TRBJ2-7	CSARGPRTGREQYF
-	once	TRBV27	TRBJ2-1	CASSLEGLYNEQLF
-	-	TRBV30	TRBJ1-1	CAVRKSGNTEAFF
-	few	TRBV4-1	TRBJ1-5	CASSQDGGRSAIKQPQHF
TRBD1	many	TRBV27	TRBJ2-7	CASNPTFGQGSYEQYF
TRBD2	-	TRBV7-2	TRBJ2-5	CASSFYPGLAVPGGTQYF
-	many	TRBV30	TRBJ1-1	CAWSSQPNTEAFF
TRBD1	many	TRBV12-5	TRBJ1-5	CASGLVGKGQGENQPQHF
TRBD2	-	TRBV10-1	TRBJ2-1	CASSDLLAGGYNEQFF
TRBD1	many	TRBV12-3/TRBV12-4	TRBJ2-2	CASSEPGTGHTGELFF
-	many	TRBV6-1	TRBJ2-2	CASSGLPPRSVTGELFF
-	many	TRBV20-1	TRBJ2-7	CSAPGGAAYEQYF
-	-	TRBV27	TRBJ2-7	CASSHTRYEQYF
TRBD1	many	TRBV20-1	TRBJ2-5	CSASDGQGKAQYF
TRBD1	many	TRBV12-3/TRBV12-4	TRBJ1-2	CASSSSTGFVYDNYGYTF
-	few	TRBV5-1	TRBJ2-1	CASSLAPYNEQFF
TRBD2	-	TRBV20-1	TRBJ2-1	CSARGGLAGGQFF
TRBD2	many	TRBV10-3	TRBJ2-7	CAISDLAGGSYEQYF
-	-	TRBV5-8	TRBJ1-2	CASSLAGHSYGYTF
-	many	TRBV27	TRBJ2-1	CASSSAGTRRTYNEQFF
-	-	TRBV27	TRBJ1-5	CASGKMGRGNQPQHF
TRBD2	many	TRBV20-1	TRBJ2-7	CSAVAGTTKESYEQYF
TRBD2	-	TRBV28	TRBJ2-1	CASLTGEGYNEQFF
-	many	TRBV12-3/TRBV12-4	TRBJ1-1	CASSFGGRVTEAFF
-	-	TRBV7-3	TRBJ2-1	CASSAVDAVVSDEQFF
-	many	TRBV28	TRBJ1-2	CASSPPGYTF
TRBD2	many	TRBV7-8	TRBJ2-3	CASSLGSSGRTWDTQYF
-	many	TRBV5-5	TRBJ2-7	CASSGKTYEQYF
-	many	TRBV6-5	TRBJ1-1	CASSFGRGRTRANTEAFF
-	many	TRBV18	TRBJ1-2	CASSPPSGRSYGYTF
-	many	TRBV2	TRBJ2-7	CASRDDWNAYEQYF
-	-	TRBV27	TRBJ1-3	CASSLGGKVSGNTIYF
-	many	TRBV20-1	TRBJ2-1	CSAPLPALFNNEQFF